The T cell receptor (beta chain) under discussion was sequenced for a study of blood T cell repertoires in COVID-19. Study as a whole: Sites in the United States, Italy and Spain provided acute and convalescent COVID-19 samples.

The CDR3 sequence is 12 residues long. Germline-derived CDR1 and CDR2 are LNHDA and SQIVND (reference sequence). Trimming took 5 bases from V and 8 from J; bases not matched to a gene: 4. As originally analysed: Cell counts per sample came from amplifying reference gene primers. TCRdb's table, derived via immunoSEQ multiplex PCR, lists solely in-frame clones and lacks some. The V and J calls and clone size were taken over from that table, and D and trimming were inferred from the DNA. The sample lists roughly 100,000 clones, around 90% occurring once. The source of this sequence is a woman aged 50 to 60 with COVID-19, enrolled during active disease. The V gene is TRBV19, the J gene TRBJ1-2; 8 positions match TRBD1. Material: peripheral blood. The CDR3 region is CASSPRTGGYTF. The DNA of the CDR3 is TGTGCCAGTAGTCCGCGGACAGGGGGCTACACCTTC.